The following is a T cell receptor beta chain sequence with its context. As processed by the authors: Nucleated cell number was recorded as an estimate derived from reference gene primer amplification. The data were produced by immunoSEQ multiplex PCR, yet TCRdb's version contains in-frame clones alone and is incomplete. The DNA gave D and trimming, while V, J and clone size come from that table. The repertoire consists of 300,000 or so clones, with approximately 86% occurring once and the leading ten covering 1.3%. Germline lookup yields CDR1 LGHNA and CDR2 YSLEER. This CDR3 has 13 amino acids. Trimming removed 4 bases from V and 5 bases from J; junction bases left unmatched: 4. The data derive from a study of blood T cell repertoires in COVID-19. Study summary: The samples span acute and convalescent COVID-19 from the United States, Italy and Spain. PBMCs, B-cell-depleted T cells, or T cells provided the cDNA or gDNA that made up the material.

The sample taken for sequencing was peripheral blood. The rearrangement uses TRBV4-3 and TRBJ2-5; TRBD1 agrees at 7 bases. This TCR was recovered from a man in his 70s with acute or convalescent COVID-19. This chain's CDR3 is CASSPRGRETQYF. CDR3 bases: TGCGCCAGCAGCCCGAGGGGGCGGGAGACCCAGTACTTC.